This T cell receptor (beta chain) was sequenced during a study of T cell responses to AZD1222 COVID-19 vaccine. Notes on the study in general: Nearly half of spike-specific TCRs reportedly target variant regions that are unmutated in the B.1.351 and B.1.1.7 variants. After the peak T cell response, and only then, were repertoires sampled. An increase in Spike-specific TCR breadth and depth was observed after two AZD1222 doses. Clonal diversity may have been underestimated in mostly white British donors.

The CDR3 sequence is 13 residues long. Trimming left V 1 base short and J 8 bases short, with 11 bases between. CDR1 and CDR2 from the germline V gene are MNHEY and SVGAGI. TCRdb's table, derived via immunoSEQ multiplex PCR, lists solely in-frame clones and lacks some. The sample records some 150,000 clones, approximately 90% being singletons. Points on this clone: Its target is not known.

The chain combines TRBV6-5 with TRBJ1-2; no reliable D call. The sequence came from an adult in good health. The specimen was peripheral blood, collected on day 0 of MenACWY control vaccination. In DNA, the CDR3 is TGTGCCAGCAGTTACTTTAGTGGCGGGGGCTACACCTTC. It encodes CASSYFSGGGYTF.